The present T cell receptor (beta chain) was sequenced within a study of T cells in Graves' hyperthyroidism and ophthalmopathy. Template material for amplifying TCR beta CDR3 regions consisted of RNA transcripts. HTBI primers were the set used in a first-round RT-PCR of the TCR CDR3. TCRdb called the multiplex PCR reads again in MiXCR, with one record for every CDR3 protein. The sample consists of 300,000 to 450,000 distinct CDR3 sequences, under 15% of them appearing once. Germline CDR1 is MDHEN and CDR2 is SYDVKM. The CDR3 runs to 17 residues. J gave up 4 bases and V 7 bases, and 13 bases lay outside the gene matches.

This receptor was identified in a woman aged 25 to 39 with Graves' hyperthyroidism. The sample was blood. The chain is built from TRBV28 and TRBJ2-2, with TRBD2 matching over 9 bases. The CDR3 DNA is TGTGCCAGCACCCTAATGGAGGCGGGAGGGCTCACCGGGGAGCTGTTTTTT. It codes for CASTLMEAGGLTGELFF.